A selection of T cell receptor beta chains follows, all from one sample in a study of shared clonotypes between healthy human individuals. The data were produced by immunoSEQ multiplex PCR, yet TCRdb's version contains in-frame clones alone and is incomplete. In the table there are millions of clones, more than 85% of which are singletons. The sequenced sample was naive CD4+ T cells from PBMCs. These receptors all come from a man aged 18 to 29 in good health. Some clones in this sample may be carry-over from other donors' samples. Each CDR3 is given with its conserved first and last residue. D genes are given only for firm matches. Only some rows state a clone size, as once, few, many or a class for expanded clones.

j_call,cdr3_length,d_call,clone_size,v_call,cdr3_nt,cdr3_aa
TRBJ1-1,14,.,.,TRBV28,TGTGCCAGCAGTTTCGGTACGCGGCAGCGGAAAGCTTTCTTT,CASSFGTRQRKAFF
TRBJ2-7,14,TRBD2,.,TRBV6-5,TGTGCCAGCAGCCGACTAGCGGGAGACCACGAGCAGTACTTC,CASSRLAGDHEQYF
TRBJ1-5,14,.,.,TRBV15,TGTGCCACCAGCACCGGACGGCTCAATCAGCCCCAGCATTTT,CATSTGRLNQPQHF
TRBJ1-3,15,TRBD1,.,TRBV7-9,TGTGCCAGCAGCACCGGACAGGGGGCGGGAAACACCATATATTTT,CASSTGQGAGNTIYF
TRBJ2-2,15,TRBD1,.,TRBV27,TGTGCCAGCAGTTTACGGACAGGGACCACCGGGGAGCTGTTTTTT,CASSLRTGTTGELFF
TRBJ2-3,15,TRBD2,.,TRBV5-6,TGTGCCAGCAGCTTTGGACTAGCGGGGGGAGATACGCAGTATTTT,CASSFGLAGGDTQYF
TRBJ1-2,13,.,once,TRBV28,TGTGCCAGCTTGGGTCAGGGCCTTTATGGCTACACCTTC,CASLGQGLYGYTF
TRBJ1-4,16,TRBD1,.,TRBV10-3,TGTGCCATCAGTGAAGGTCTGACAGGGTGGAGTGAAAAACTGTTTTTT,CAISEGLTGWSEKLFF
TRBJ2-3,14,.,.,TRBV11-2,TGTGCCAGCAGCTTAGACGAATGGACAGATACGCAGTATTTT,CASSLDEWTDTQYF
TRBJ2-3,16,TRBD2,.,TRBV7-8,TGTGCCAGCAGCTTAGCCCGGACTAGCGCCACAGATACGCAGTATTTT,CASSLARTSATDTQYF
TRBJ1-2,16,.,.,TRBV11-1,TGTGCCAGCAGCTTAAAAGGCATCGACAGAAACTATGGCTACACCTTC,CASSLKGIDRNYGYTF
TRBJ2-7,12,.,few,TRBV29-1,TGCAGCGTGGGTCCTGGGGGTGGCGAGCAGTACTTC,CSVGPGGGEQYF
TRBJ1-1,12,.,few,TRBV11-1,TGTGCCAGCAGTCCACGGGACTCGGCGGCTTTCTTT,CASSPRDSAAFF
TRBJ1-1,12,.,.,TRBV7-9,TGTGCCAGCAGCCATATGAACACTGAAGCTTTCTTT,CASSHMNTEAFF
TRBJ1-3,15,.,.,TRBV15,TGTGCCACCAGCAGAGATCAGGGGAGCGGAAACACCATATATTTT,CATSRDQGSGNTIYF
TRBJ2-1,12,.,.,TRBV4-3,TGCGCCAGCAGCCAAGATTGGCACGGGCAGTTCTTC,CASSQDWHGQFF
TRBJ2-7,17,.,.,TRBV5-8,TGTGCCAGCAGCTTTATCGTCAATGCCAGGATACACTACGAGCAGTACTTC,CASSFIVNARIHYEQYF